The rows below give T cell receptor beta chains drawn from one sample of a study of breast tumors, draining lymph nodes, adjacent tissues. One entry per CDR3 protein, called by TCRdb with MiXCR from the multiplex PCR reads. The table includes 200,000 to 250,000 distinct CDR3 sequences, about 34% detected once. Material for sequencing was axillary lymph node tissue. Every receptor here comes from a female donor with breast cancer. Some clones in this sample may be carry-over from other donors' samples. Each CDR3 is given without its conserved first and last residue. The order of the fields is clone size, V gene, CDR3 protein. Rows give clone size only sometimes, using once, few, many, or a class for an expanded clone.

-	TRBV20-1	SARERLAGAGATQY
-	TRBV5-1	ASSPGLADSQLSTDTQY
many	TRBV20-1	SALVRGRNQPQH
many	TRBV25-1	ASSGEGGGGTDTQY
-	TRBV28	ASRVDRASGNTIY
-	TRBV7-3	ASSFLSDTEAF
many	TRBV25-1	ASSFTGGEKLF
many	TRBV9	ASSVVSGSQY
many	TRBV7-9	ASSPRERDITGELF
many	TRBV19	ASNIGQGGYGYT
many	TRBV20-1	SAHTGGNEQF
many	TRBV3-1	ASSLRGQGSEQY
-	TRBV29-1	SSSAPLGGYT
many	TRBV15	ATSRDPADYEQY
-	TRBV6-2/TRBV6-3	ASSHSVRVSYGYT
many	TRBV6-6	ASSFRQGSNQPQH
few	TRBV27	ASSLDRGPLGANVLT
once	TRBV12-3/TRBV12-4	ASSSDSGNSPLH
many	TRBV18	ASSPIRGLNEQY
many	TRBV12-3/TRBV12-4	ASSMTSRNTGELF
-	TRBV20-1	SARAPTSGGYT
many	TRBV9	ASSGSLAALNTGELF
many	TRBV30	AWSKNEQF
many	TRBV10-3	AISEGRVTETQY
many	TRBV6-6	ASGQSGGSTDTQY
-	TRBV7-3	ASSLGRQGGTGELY
many	TRBV19	ASSIRQGAGELF
many	TRBV25-1	ASSIRPTSTDTQY
many	TRBV19	ANKSGGAGTDTQY
many	TRBV9	ASSVLGGTQY
many	TRBV12-3/TRBV12-4	ASSYQINYEQY
many	TRBV20-1	SARRPGTDTQY
once	TRBV18	ASSPGGRGQETQY
many	TRBV9	ASSVGLNEQF
medium-sized	TRBV6-2/TRBV6-3	ASSPGTPLLNNEQF
many	TRBV9	ASSRGGKEETQY
many	TRBV6-5	ASSSGTGRPYEQY
once	TRBV6-2/TRBV6-3	ASKWGGSVNEQF
many	TRBV7-8	ASSRNSPGGKSYEQY
-	TRBV6-2/TRBV6-3	ASSFLGGRETQY
many	TRBV15	ATSNSGRPPYEQY
-	TRBV24-1	ATSDGAGGNEQF
few	TRBV6-5	ASATSSAGVKNEQF
-	TRBV6-4	ASRPGLADYTDTQY
many	TRBV6-2/TRBV6-3	ASTTGGLYGYT
many	TRBV30	AWSVQYGYT
many	TRBV20-1	SARDWDGVGYT
many	TRBV11-1	ASSLEYNEQF
-	TRBV7-9	ASSLAGVSYEQC
-	TRBV5-1	ASSNSGTGEGYGYT